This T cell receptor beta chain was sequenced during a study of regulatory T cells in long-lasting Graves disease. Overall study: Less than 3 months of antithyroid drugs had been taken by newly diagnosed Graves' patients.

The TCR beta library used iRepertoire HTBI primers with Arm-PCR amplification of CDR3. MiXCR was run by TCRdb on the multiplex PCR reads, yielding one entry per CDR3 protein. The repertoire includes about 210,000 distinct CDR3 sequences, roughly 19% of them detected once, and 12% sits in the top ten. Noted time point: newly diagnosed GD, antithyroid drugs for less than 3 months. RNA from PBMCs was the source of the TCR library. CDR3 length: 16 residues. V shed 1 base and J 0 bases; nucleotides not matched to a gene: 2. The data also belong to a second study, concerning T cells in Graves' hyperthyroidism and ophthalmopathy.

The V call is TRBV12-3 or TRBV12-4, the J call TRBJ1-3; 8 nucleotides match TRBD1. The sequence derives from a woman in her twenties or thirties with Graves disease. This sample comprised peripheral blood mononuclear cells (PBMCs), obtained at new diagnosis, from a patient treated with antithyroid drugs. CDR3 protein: CASSLGQGNSGNTIYF. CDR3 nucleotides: TGTGCCAGCAGTTTAGGACAGGGGAACTCTGGAAACACCATATATTTT.